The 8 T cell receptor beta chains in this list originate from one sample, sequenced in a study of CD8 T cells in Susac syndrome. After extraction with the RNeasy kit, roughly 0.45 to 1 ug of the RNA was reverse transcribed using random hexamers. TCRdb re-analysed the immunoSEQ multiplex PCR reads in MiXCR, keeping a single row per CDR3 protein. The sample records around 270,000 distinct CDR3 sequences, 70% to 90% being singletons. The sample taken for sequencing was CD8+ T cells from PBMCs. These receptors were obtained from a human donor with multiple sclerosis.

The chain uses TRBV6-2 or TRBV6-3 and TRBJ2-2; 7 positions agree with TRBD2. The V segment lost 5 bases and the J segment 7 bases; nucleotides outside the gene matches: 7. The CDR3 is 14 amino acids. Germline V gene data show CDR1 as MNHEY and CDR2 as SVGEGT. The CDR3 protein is CASSHTSDHGELFF. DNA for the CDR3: TGTGCCAGCAGTCACACTAGCGATCACGGGGAGCTGTTTTTT.

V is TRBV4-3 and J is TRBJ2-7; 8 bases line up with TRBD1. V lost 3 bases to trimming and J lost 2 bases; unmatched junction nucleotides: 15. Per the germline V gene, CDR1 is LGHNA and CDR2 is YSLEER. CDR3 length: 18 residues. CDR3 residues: CASSHDFDSGGAPYEQYF. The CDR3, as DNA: TGCGCCAGCAGCCACGACTTCGATTCAGGGGGCGCGCCCTACGAGCAGTACTTC.

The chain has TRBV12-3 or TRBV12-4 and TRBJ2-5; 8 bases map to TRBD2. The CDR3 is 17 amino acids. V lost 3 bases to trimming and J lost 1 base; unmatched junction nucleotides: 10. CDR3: CASSFKSSSGFQETQYF. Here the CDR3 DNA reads TGTGCCAGCAGTTTTAAGTCGTCTAGCGGGTTCCAAGAGACCCAGTACTTC.

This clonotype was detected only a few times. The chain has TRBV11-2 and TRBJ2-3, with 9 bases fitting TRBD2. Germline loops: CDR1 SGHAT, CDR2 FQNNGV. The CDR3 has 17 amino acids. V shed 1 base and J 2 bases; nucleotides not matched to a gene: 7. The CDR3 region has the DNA TGTGCCAGCAGCTTAGTTAGTAGCGGGAGTGACACAGATACGCAGTATTTT. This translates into CASSLVSSGSDTDTQYF.

The CDR3 protein is CASSQKGGTEAFF. CDR3 nucleotides: TGCGCCAGCAGTCAGAAGGGGGGCACTGAAGCTTTCTTT. The chain uses TRBV23-1 and TRBJ1-1; D possibly corresponds to TRBD1 (6 bases). TRBV23-1 is an open reading frame, and its role is uncertain. V lost 3 bases and J 4 bases, leaving 9 bases between the germline ends. There are 13 residues in the CDR3.

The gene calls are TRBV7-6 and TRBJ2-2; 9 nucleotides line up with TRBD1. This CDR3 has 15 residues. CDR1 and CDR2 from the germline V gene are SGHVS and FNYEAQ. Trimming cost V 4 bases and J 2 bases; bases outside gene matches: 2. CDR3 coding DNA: TGTGCCAGCAGCTCGACAGGGGGAAACACCGGGGAGCTGTTTTTT. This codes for CASSSTGGNTGELFF.

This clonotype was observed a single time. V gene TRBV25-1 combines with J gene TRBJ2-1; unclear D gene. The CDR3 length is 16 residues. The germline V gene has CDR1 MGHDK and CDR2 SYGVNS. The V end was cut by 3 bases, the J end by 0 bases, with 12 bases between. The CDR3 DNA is TGTGCCAGCAGTGAGCCCGGCCTGAGCTCCTACAATGAGCAGTTCTTC. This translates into CASSEPGLSSYNEQFF. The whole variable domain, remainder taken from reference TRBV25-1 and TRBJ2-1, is EADIYQTPRYLVIGTGKKITLECSQTMGHDKMYWYQQDPGMELHLIHYSYGVNSTEKGDLSSESTVSRIRTEHFPLTLESARPSHTSQYLCASSEPGLSSYNEQFFGPGTRLTVL.

CDR3 protein: CASSLGTGSSGQFF. The CDR3 DNA sequence: TGTGCCAGCAGCTTAGGGACAGGGAGCAGCGGGCAGTTCTTC. The genes are TRBV7-6 and TRBJ2-1, with 8 nucleotides matching TRBD1. V was clipped by 1 base and J by 12 bases; unmatched bases: 8. CDR1 and CDR2 (germline): SGHVS, FNYEAQ. The CDR3 runs 14 residues.